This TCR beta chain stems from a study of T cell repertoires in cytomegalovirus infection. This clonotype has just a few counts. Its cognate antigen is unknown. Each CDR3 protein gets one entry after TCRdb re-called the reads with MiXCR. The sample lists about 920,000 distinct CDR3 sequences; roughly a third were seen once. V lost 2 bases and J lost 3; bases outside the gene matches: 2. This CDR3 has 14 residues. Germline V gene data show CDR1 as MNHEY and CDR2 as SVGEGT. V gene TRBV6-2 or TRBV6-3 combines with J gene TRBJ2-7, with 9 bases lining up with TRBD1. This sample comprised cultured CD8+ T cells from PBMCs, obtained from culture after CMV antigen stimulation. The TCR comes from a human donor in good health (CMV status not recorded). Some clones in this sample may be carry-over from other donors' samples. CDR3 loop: CASSYGQGFYEQYF. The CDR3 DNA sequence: TGTGCCAGCAGTTACGGACAGGGGTTCTACGAGCAGTACTTC.